This T cell receptor (beta chain) derives from a study of cytomegalovirus exposure and HLA in healthy donors (dated by TCRdb to the late 2010s). Context from the whole study: The 670 or so repertoires of the first cohort and the approximately 130 validation repertoires were produced on the same platform, according to a later analysis. In addition to the first cohort of roughly 700 subjects, a separate validation cohort of approximately 110 different subjects was used. The study combined high-throughput TCR immunosequencing, statistical association of individual TCRs with disease status, and machine learning to predict cytomegalovirus infection status. The study aimed to test whether cataloging public T cell receptors could reveal signatures of past pathogen exposure.

A word on this clone: The specificity of this receptor is unknown. Base qualities are not at hand, and no much larger clone is one base apart.

The library came from the immunoSEQ multiplex PCR assay. As for the authors' bioinformatics: A statistical classification framework was developed to diagnose cytomegalovirus status using the catalog of TCR beta chain sequences. Not all clones reach the TCRdb copy of this immuneACCESS table, which keeps in-frame sequences only. Checked studies attribute under half of the gap to unresolved V genes and leave the rest unexplained. V, J and clone size derive from that table, while D and trimming were established from the DNA sequence. The sample records about 340,000 clones, just over 85% of which are singletons. Of the sample, over 0.8% is held by the ten largest clones. Overall study outcomes, separate from this receptor: In the study, approximately 160 TCR beta chains were listed as associated with cytomegalovirus. According to the authors, the approach could potentially be generalized to other disease states and immunological phenotypes. Three of the identified cytomegalovirus-associated TCR beta chains were confirmed in vitro to be specific for cytomegalovirus antigens. Cytomegalovirus status was reported to be diagnosed by the classifier with high specificity and sensitivity in both the original and validation cohorts. A later analysis lacked HLA typing for the validation cohort, so it scored co-occurrence in that cohort across all 110 or so repertoires. Most TCR sequences were observed very rarely across donors, whereas some public TCRs were present in many individuals. In a later analysis, TCRs clustered in the first cohort were found to also tend to co-occur in the roughly 120 validation repertoires, with approximately 95% of cluster scores above 0.

Ends trimmed: V by 1 base, J by 6 bases; bases unmatched to a gene: 5. There are 16 amino acids in the CDR3, from cysteine to phenylalanine inclusive. Only the CDR3 region is kept as DNA, spanning 48 bases read in frame from base 1. The CDR1 and CDR2 encoded by the germline V gene (reference sequence) are SEHNR and FQNEAQ. The donors belonged to the validation cohort of around 120 subjects, which was separate from the 666-subject first cohort. The V and J genes are TRBV7-9 and TRBJ2-1, with TRBD2 identical over 11 junction bases. The receptor's source is a woman aged 18-29 years in good health and CMV-seronegative. Input material: PBMCs. The bases are TGTGCCAGCAGCTTAGTCGCACTAGCGGGGGTCAATGAGCAGTTCTTC. The resulting protein is CASSLVALAGVNEQFF.